This TCR beta chain was captured by sequencing in a study of T cell responses to AZD1222 COVID-19 vaccine. About the research overall: Doses given second, at about 4 or about 12 weeks, were pooled. Study-wide results and limits: Possibly, clonal diversity was underestimated; donors were largely white British and included more females. Baseline seropositivity characterized only six AZD1222 recipients. Vaccination with two AZD1222 doses was followed by a rise in Spike-specific TCR breadth and depth.

The CDR3 consists of 15 residues. Germline CDR1 and CDR2: SGHAT and FQNNGV. V was pared by 2 bases and J by 2 bases, with 13 bases between. Details on this clone: What it recognizes is unknown.

Using immunoSEQ multiplex PCR, the repertoire was profiled, and TCRdb retains in-frame clones only, with some absent. The repertoire holds 95,000 to 150,000 clones, with roughly nine tenths as singletons. Specimen: peripheral blood, collected on day 0 of AZD1222 vaccination. The sequence came from an adult in good health. This sequence joins TRBV11-2 and TRBJ2-7; the D call may be TRBD1 or TRBD2 (5 bases each). DNA of the CDR3: TGTGCCAGCAGCTTACTTGGGACCCTAACCTACGAGCAGTACTTC. Protein product: CASSLLGTLTYEQYF.